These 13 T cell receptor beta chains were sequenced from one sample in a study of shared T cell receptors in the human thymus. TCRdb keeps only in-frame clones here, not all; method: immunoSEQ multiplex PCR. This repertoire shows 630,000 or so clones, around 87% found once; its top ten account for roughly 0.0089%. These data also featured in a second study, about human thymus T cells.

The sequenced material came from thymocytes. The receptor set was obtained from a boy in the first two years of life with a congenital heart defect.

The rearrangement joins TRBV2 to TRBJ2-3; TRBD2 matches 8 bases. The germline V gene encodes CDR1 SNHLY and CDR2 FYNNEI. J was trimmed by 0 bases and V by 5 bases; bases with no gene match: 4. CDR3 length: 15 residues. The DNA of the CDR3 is TGTGCCAGCAGTCCCCAGCGGGGGAGCACAGATACGCAGTATTTT. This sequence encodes CASSPQRGSTDTQYF.

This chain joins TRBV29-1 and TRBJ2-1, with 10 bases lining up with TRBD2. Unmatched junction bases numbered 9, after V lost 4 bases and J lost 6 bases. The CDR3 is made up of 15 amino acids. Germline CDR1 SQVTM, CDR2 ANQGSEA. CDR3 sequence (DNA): TGCAGCGTTGGGGCTAGCGGGAGATCTCTCAATGAGCAGTTCTTC. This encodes CSVGASGRSLNEQFF.

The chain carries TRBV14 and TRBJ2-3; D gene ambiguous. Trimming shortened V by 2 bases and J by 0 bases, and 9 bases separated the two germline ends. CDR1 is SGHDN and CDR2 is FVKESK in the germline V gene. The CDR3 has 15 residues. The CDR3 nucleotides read TGTGCCAGCAGCCAAAGCCCCGAGAGCACAGATACGCAGTATTTT. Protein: CASSQSPESTDTQYF.

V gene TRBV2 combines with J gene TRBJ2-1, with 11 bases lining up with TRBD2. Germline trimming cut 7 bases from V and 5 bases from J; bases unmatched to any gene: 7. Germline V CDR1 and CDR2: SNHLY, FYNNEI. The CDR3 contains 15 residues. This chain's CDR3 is CASTATSGVHNEQFF. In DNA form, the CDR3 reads TGTGCCAGCACCGCGACTAGCGGGGTGCACAATGAGCAGTTCTTC.

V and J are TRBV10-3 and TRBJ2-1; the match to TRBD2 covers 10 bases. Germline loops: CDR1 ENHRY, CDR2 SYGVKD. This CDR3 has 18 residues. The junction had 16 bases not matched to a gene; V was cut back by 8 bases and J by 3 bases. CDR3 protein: CAILGGHVAGGIYNEQFF. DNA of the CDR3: TGTGCCATCTTAGGCGGGCATGTAGCGGGAGGAATCTACAATGAGCAGTTCTTC.

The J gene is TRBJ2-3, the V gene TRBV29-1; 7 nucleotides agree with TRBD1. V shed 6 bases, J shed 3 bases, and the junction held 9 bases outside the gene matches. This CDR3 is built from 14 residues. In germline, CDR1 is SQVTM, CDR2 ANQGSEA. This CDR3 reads CSVEDRLSTDTQYF. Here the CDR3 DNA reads TGCAGCGTAGAGGACAGGTTATCTACAGATACGCAGTATTTT.

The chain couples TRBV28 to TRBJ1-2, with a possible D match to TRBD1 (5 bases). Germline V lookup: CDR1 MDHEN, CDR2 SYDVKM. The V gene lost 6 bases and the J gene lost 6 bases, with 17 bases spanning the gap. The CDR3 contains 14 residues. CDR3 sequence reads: CASRVSRVRDGYTF. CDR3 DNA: TGTGCCAGCAGAGTATCCAGGGTCAGGGATGGCTACACCTTC.

CDR3 region: CASSYHRTGDYEQYF. The CDR3 bases are TGTGCCAGCAGCTATCATCGGACAGGGGACTACGAGCAGTACTTC. The genes are TRBV5-4 and TRBJ2-7; 9 nucleotides agree with TRBD1. The length of the CDR3 is 15 residues. V lost 3 bases and J lost 3; bases outside the gene matches: 7. Per the germline V gene, CDR1 is SGHNT and CDR2 is YYREEE (reference sequence). The entire variable domain, with the rest obtained from reference TRBV5-4 and TRBJ2-7, is as follows: ETGVTQSPTHLIKTRGQQVTLRCSSQSGHNTVSWYQQALGQGPQFIFQYYREEENGRGNFPPRFSGLQFPNYSSELNVNALELDDSALYLCASSYHRTGDYEQYFGPGTRLTVT.

CDR3 bases: TGCAGCGTTGAATTAGGGGCGGGAGGACTCAATGAGCAGTTCTTC. Translated, it gives CSVELGAGGLNEQFF. The chain employs TRBV29-1 and TRBJ2-1; TRBD2 matches at 8 bases. The junction had 9 bases not matched to a gene; V was cut back by 2 bases and J by 6 bases. CDR1 is SQVTM and CDR2 is ANQGSEA in the germline V gene. The CDR3 totals 15 residues.

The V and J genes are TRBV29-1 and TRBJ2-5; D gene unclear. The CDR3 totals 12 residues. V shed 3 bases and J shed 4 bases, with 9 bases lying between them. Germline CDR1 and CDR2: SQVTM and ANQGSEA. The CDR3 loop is CSVEGHPETQYF. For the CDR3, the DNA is TGCAGCGTTGAGGGCCACCCAGAGACCCAGTACTTC. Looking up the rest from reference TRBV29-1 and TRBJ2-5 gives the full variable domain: SAVISQKPSRDICQRGTSLTIQCQVDSQVTMMFWYRQQPGQSLTLIATANQGSEATYESGFVIDKFPISRPNLTFSTLTVSNMSPEDSSIYLCSVEGHPETQYFGPGTRLLVL.

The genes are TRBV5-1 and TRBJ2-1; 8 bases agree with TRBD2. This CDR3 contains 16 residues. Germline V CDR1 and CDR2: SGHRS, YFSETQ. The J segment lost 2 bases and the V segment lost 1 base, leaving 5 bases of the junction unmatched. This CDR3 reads CASSLCSGKTYNEQFF. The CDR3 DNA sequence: TGCGCCAGCAGCTTGTGTAGCGGGAAAACCTACAATGAGCAGTTCTTC.

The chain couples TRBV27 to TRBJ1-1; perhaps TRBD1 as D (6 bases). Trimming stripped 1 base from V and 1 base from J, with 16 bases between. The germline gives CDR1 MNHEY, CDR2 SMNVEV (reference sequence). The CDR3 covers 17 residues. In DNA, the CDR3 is TGTGCCAGCAGTTTATGGGAACCACAGGGCACGAACACTGAAGCTTTCTTT. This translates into CASSLWEPQGTNTEAFF.

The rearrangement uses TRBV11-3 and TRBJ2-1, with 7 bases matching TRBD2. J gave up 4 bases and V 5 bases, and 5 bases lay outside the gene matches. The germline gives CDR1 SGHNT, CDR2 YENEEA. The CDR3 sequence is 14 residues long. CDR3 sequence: CASSPSSGYNEQFF. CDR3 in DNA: TGTGCCAGCAGCCCAAGTAGCGGGTACAATGAGCAGTTCTTC.